This passage covers 12 T cell receptor beta chains from one sample sequenced in a study of identical twins (dated by TCRdb to 2016 to 2018). The method was 5' RACE. The instrument was an Illumina HiSeq 2000. TCRdb itself trimmed the public reads at Q25 with fastp, ran MiXCR and retained productive beta chains. One record per CDR3 amino acid sequence lists the most common genes and DNA. This sample lists 500,000 to 550,000 distinct CDR3 sequences; approximately 20% were detected once. The top ten hold about 0.5% of the sample. A further study also used this sample, focusing on yellow fever vaccine responses in identical twins.

Sequenced: CD4+ T cells sorted from blood. Source of these receptors: a woman between 18 and 29 years old in good health.

This clonotype was counted between two and nine times. The DNA of the CDR3 is TGCAGTGCTAGGGAGCGGAGAGGGCAGAACACTGAAGCTTTCTTT. Translated, it gives CSARERRGQNTEAFF. The rearrangement links TRBV20-1 to TRBJ1-1; D is uncertain. V lost 3 bases and J lost 1, with 15 bases in between. CDR3 size: 15 residues. CDR1 DFQATT and CDR2 SNEGSKA come from the germline V gene (reference sequence).

The rearrangement links TRBV5-1 to TRBJ2-1; D gene uncertain. Germline loops: CDR1 SGHRS, CDR2 YFSETQ. V lost 5 bases and J lost 5, with 11 bases in between. The CDR3 is made up of 13 amino acids. The CDR3 here is CASRASIDNEQFF. CDR3 nucleotide sequence: TGCGCCAGCAGGGCTAGTATCGACAATGAGCAGTTCTTC.

The V gene is TRBV5-6, the J gene TRBJ1-5, with D possibly TRBD1 on 6 matching bases. There are 15 residues in the CDR3. V was pared by 0 bases and J by 0 bases, with 7 bases between. CDR1 and CDR2 from the germline V gene are SGHDT and YYEEEE. The DNA of the CDR3 is TGTGCCAGCAGCTTGGGGACAGTTAGCAATCAGCCCCAGCATTTT. It specifies CASSLGTVSNQPQHF.

This rearrangement joins TRBV12-3 or TRBV12-4 to TRBJ2-5, with a possible D match to TRBD2 (6 bases). Trimming pared 4 bases from V and 4 bases from J, leaving 16 bases between. This CDR3 has 15 residues. CDR3 amino acids: CASSSEGLQGETQYF. CDR3 nucleotide sequence: TGTGCCAGCAGTTCGGAGGGACTCCAGGGAGAGACCCAGTACTTC.

V is TRBV27 and J is TRBJ2-7; 8 nucleotides agree with TRBD2. Trimming took 3 bases from V and 1 from J; bases not matched to a gene: 8. CDR3 length equals 16 residues. Germline V gene sequence: CDR1 MNHEY, CDR2 SMNVEV (reference sequence). The CDR3 loop reads CASSFLGTSRSYEQYF. The CDR3 DNA reads TGTGCCAGCAGTTTCTTGGGGACTAGTCGGTCCTACGAGCAGTACTTC.

This rearrangement joins TRBV7-9 to TRBJ2-5; D might be TRBD1 (6 bases). The germline CDR1 and CDR2 sequences are SEHNR and FQNEAQ (reference sequence). The CDR3 has 13 amino acids. Trimming removed 5 bases from V and 5 bases from J, with 12 bases in between. This CDR3 is CASSRDNDETQYF. The CDR3, as DNA: TGTGCCAGCAGCCGGGACAACGACGAGACCCAGTACTTC.

The V gene is TRBV2, the J gene TRBJ1-1; D is undetermined. CDR3 length: 15 residues. Germline CDR1 is SNHLY and CDR2 is FYNNEI. Trimming stripped 0 bases from V and 1 base from J, with 9 bases between. Written as DNA, the CDR3 is TGTGCCAGCAGTGAAGCGGTAAACCGGAACACTGAAGCTTTCTTT. This encodes CASSEAVNRNTEAFF.

The chain uses TRBV6-1 and TRBJ1-4, with 8 bases identical to TRBD1. The J segment lost 5 bases and the V segment lost 7 bases, leaving 12 bases of the junction unmatched. This CDR3 comprises 16 residues. Germline V CDR1 and CDR2: MNHNS, SASEGT. The CDR3 reads CASNKRRDRMNEKLFF. CDR3 nucleotides: TGTGCCAGCAATAAACGCCGGGACAGGATGAATGAAAAACTGTTTTTT.

For this clonotype: This sequence may be a read error, since a much larger clone differs from it by one base. The chain couples TRBV5-1 to TRBJ1-1; 8 bases agree with TRBD1. Germline assignment: CDR1 SGHRS and CDR2 YFSETQ. The CDR3 runs 14 residues. After removal of 4 bases from V and 0 bases from J, the junction contained 2 bases not matched to a gene. CDR3 protein: CASSVGQVNTEAFF. CDR3 DNA sequence: TGCGCCAGCAGCGTGGGACAGGTGAACACTGAAGCTTTCTTT.

This rearrangement joins TRBV20-1 to TRBJ2-3, with D maybe TRBD2 (6 bases). Germline V gene lookup returns CDR1 DFQATT and CDR2 SNEGSKA (reference sequence). This CDR3 is built from 13 residues. V lost 5 bases to trimming and J lost 3 bases, with 12 bases between them. The CDR3 here is CSAEWRVTDTQYF. The CDR3, as DNA: TGCAGTGCTGAGTGGAGGGTAACAGATACGCAGTATTTT.

The rearrangement links TRBV11-1 to TRBJ2-3, with 7 bases identical to TRBD1. Germline loops: CDR1 SGHAT, CDR2 FQDESV (reference sequence). The trim removed 6 bases at V and 0 bases at J, leaving 21 bases unmatched. The CDR3 covers 20 residues. The CDR3 protein is CASSYPGQTKHGTSTDTQYF. The CDR3 coding sequence is TGTGCCAGCAGTTACCCGGGACAGACCAAGCACGGAACTAGCACAGATACGCAGTATTTT.

This chain links TRBV11-3 with TRBJ2-7; D is ambiguous. The CDR3 has 12 residues. V was shortened by 1 base and J by 6 bases, with 7 bases between the two germline ends. Looked up from germline, CDR1 is SGHNT and CDR2 is YENEEA. The CDR3 coding sequence is TGTGCCAGCAGCTTAGTGGGTAGCGAGCAGTACGTC. Protein sequence: CASSLVGSEQYV.